This T cell receptor beta chain was recorded in a study of cytomegalovirus exposure and HLA in healthy donors. PCR involved 60 Vbeta and 13 Jbeta primers. TCRdb's table, derived via immunoSEQ multiplex PCR, lists solely in-frame clones and lacks some. The data hold about 130,000 clones, with less than 75% observed a single time. The sequence was obtained from a woman aged 40 to 55 in good health and CMV-seropositive. The sequenced sample consisted of PBMCs.

This CDR3 is CASSSTQGLEAFF. The CDR3 nucleotides are TGTGCCAGCAGCTCAACGCAGGGGCTTGAAGCTTTCTTT. The V gene is TRBV7-2, the J gene TRBJ1-1; the D gene is possibly TRBD1 (6 bases). The CDR3 is made up of 13 amino acids. Trimming stripped 4 bases from V and 7 bases from J, with 13 bases between. Per the germline V gene, CDR1 is SGHTA and CDR2 is FQGNSA.